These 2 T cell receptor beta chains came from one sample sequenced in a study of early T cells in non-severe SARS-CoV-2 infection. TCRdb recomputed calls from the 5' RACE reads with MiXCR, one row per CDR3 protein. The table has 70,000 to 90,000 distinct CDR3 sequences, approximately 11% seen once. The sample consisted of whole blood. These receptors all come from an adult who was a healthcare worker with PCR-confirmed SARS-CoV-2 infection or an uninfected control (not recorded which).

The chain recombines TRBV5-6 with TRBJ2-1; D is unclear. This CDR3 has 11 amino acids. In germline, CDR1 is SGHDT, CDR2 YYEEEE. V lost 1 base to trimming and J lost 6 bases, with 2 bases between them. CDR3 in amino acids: CASSLTNEQFF. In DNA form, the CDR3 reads TGTGCCAGCAGCTTGACCAATGAGCAGTTCTTC. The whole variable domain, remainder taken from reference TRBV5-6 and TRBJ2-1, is DAGVTQSPTHLIKTRGQQVTLRCSPKSGHDTVSWYQQALGQGPQFIFQYYEEEERQRGNFPDRFSGHQFPNYSSELNVNALLLGDSALYLCASSLTNEQFFGPGTRLTVL.

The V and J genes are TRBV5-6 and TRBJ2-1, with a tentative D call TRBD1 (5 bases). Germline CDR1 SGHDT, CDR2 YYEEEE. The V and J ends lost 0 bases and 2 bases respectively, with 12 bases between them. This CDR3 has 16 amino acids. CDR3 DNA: TGTGCCAGCAGCTTGGATGTTGGGGCTACCTACAATGAGCAGTTCTTC. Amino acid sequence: CASSLDVGATYNEQFF.